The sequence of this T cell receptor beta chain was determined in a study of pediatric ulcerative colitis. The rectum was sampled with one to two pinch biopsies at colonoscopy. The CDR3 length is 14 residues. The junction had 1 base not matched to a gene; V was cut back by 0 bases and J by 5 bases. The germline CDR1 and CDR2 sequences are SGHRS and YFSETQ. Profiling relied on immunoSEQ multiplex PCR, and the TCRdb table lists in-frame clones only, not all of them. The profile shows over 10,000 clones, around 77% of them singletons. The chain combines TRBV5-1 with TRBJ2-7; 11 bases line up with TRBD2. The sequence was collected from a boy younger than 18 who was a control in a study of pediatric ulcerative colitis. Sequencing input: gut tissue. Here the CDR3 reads CASSLDSGRDEQYF. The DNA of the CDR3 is TGCGCCAGCAGCTTGGATAGCGGGAGGGACGAGCAGTACTTC. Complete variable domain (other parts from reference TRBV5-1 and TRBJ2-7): KAGVTQTPRYLIKTRGQQVTLSCSPISGHRSVSWYQQTPGQGLQFLFEYFSETQRNKGNFPGRFSGRQFSNSRSEMNVSTLELGDSALYLCASSLDSGRDEQYFGPGTRLTVT.